This T cell receptor (beta chain) originates from a study of T cell responses to AZD1222 COVID-19 vaccine. Across the study: Researchers grouped second doses given at about 4 or about 12 weeks into one pool.

On this clone itself: The antigen is undetermined.

Study-level points and caveats: The CD4 TCRs associated with vaccination extended across spike and predominated at 160-218 and 743-854. Clonal diversity may have been underestimated in mostly white British donors.

The ends were cut back, 5 bases at V and 5 bases at J, with 16 bases in the middle. The germline gives CDR1 SEHNR, CDR2 FQNEAQ (reference sequence). This CDR3 is built from 14 residues. Profiling relied on immunoSEQ multiplex PCR, and the TCRdb table lists in-frame clones only, not all of them. The sample has 110,000 to 150,000 clones, 90% seen once. Source: peripheral blood, taken on day 0 of AZD1222 vaccination. This receptor was identified in an adult in good health. The V and J genes are TRBV7-9 and TRBJ2-7; D is ambiguous. CDR3 sequence reads: CASSPLGPVNEQYF. The CDR3 DNA sequence: TGTGCCAGCAGCCCCCTCGGTCCGGTAAACGAGCAGTACTTC.